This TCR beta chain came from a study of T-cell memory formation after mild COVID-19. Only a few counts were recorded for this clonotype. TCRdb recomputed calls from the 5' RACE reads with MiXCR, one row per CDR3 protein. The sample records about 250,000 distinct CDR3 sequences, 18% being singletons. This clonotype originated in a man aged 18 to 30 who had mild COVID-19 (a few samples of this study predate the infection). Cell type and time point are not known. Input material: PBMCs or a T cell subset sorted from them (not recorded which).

This chain's CDR3 is CASSLGGSETQYF. CDR3 nucleotide sequence: TGTGCCAGCAGTTTAGGCGGGAGCGAGACCCAGTACTTC. The chain joins TRBV12-3 or TRBV12-4 to TRBJ2-5; TRBD2 matches at 7 bases. This CDR3 region has 13 residues. Losses at the gene ends were 1 base for V and 5 bases for J; bases not matched to a gene: 1.